This T cell receptor beta chain was captured by sequencing in a study of graft-versus-host responses after intestinal transplantation. TCRdb's table, derived via immunoSEQ multiplex PCR, lists solely in-frame clones and lacks some. The repertoire includes around 70,000 clones, about 90% of them detected once, and approximately 2.7% sits in the top ten. V lost 2 bases, J lost 7 bases, and 17 bases lay in between. The CDR3 consists of 16 residues. The germline CDR1 and CDR2 sequences are MDHEN and SYDVKM. This clone was recorded a few times. The antigen is unknown. Regarding the study as a whole: Early post-transplant declines in HvG were associated with peak levels of circulating GvH clones.

The receptor comes from a human donor who received an intestinal transplant. The chain has TRBV28 and TRBJ2-2; D is perhaps TRBD2 (6 bases). This material consisted of unstimulated CD8+ T cells sorted from spleen or lymph node cells, taken before intestinal transplant. CDR3 amino acids: CASSLRGTREDGELFF. The CDR3 region has the DNA TGTGCCAGCAGTTTAAGAGGGACTCGTGAAGACGGGGAGCTGTTTTTT.